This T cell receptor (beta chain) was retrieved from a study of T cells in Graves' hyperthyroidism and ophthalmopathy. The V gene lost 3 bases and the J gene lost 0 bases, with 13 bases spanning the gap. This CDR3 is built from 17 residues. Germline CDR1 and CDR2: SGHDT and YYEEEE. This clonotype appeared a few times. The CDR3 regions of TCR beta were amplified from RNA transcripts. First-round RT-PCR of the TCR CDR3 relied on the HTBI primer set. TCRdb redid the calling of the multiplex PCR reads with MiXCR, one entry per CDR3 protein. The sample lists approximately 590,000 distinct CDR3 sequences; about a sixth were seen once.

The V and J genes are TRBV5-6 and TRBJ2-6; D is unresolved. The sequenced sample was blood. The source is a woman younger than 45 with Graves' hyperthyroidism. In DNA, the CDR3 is TGTGCCAGCAGCTCCAAGGCCGGCCCCTCTGGGGCCAACGTCCTGACTTTC. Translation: CASSSKAGPSGANVLTF. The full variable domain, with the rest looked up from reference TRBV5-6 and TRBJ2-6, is DAGVTQSPTHLIKTRGQQVTLRCSPKSGHDTVSWYQQALGQGPQFIFQYYEEEERQRGNFPDRFSGHQFPNYSSELNVNALLLGDSALYLCASSSKAGPSGANVLTFGAGSRLTVL.